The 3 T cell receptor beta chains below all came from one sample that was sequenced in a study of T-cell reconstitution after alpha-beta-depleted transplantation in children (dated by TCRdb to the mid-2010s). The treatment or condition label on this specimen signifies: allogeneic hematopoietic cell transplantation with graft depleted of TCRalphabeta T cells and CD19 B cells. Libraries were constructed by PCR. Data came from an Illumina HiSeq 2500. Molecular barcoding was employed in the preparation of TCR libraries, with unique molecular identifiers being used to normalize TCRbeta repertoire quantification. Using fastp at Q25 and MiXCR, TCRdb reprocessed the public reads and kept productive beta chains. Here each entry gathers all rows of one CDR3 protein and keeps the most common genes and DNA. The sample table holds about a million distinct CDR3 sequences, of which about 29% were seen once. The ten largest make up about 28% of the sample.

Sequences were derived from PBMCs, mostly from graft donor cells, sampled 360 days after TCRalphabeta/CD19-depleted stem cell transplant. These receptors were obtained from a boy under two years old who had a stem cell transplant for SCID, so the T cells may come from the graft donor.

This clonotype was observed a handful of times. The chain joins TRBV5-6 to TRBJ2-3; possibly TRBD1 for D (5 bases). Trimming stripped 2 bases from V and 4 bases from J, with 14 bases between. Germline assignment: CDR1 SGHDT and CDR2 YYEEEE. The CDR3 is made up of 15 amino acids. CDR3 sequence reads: CASSLPQGWPDTQYF. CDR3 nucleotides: TGTGCCAGCAGCTTACCTCAGGGTTGGCCAGATACGCAGTATTTT.

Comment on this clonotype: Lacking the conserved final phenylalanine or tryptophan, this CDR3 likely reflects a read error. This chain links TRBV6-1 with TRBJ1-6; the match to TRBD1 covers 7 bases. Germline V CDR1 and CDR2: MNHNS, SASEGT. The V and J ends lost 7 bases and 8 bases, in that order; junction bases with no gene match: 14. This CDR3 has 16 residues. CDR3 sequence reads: CASTRTGLVGDSPLHY. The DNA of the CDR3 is TGTGCCAGCACCAGGACAGGCCTGGTCGGGGATTCACCCCTCCACTAT.

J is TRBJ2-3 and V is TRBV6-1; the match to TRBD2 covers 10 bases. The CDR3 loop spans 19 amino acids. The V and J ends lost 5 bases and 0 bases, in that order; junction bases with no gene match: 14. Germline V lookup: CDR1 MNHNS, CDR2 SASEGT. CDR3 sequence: CASSQTAGGSLPSTDTQYF. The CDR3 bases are TGTGCCAGCAGTCAGACAGCGGGGGGGAGCTTGCCTAGCACAGATACGCAGTATTTT.